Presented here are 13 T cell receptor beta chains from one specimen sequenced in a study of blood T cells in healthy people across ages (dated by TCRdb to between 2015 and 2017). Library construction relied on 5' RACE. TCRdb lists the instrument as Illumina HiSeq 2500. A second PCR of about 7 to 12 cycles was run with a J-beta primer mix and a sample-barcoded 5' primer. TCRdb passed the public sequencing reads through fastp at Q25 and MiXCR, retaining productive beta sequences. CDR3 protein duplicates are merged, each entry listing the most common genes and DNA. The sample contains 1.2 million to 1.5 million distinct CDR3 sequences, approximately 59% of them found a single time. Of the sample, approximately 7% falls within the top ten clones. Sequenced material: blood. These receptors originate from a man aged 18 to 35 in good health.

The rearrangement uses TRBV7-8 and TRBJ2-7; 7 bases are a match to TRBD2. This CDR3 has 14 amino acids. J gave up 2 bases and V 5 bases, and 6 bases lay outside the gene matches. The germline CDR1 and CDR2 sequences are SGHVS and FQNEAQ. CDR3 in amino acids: CASSDPGTTYEQYF. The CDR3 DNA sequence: TGTGCCAGCAGCGACCCGGGGACTACCTACGAGCAGTACTTC.

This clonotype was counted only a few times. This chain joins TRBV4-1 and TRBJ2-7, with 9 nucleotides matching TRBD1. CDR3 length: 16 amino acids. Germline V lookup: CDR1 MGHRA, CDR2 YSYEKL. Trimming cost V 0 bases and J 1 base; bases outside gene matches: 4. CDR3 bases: TGCGCCAGCAGCCAAGATAAGGGGACAGGGTCCTACGAGCAGTACTTC. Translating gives CASSQDKGTGSYEQYF.

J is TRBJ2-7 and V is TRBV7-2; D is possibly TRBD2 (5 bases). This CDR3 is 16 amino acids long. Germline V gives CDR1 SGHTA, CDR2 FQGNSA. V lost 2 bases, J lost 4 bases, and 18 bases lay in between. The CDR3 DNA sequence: TGTGCCAGCAGCTTATTCGGTCTAGCTCCTGGATACGAGCAGTACTTC. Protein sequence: CASSLFGLAPGYEQYF.

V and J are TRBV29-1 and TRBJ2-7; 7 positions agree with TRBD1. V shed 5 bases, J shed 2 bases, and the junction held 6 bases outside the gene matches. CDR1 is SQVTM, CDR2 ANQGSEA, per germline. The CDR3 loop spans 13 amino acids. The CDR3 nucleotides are TGCAGCGTTCTAACCGGGACAGCCTACGAGCAGTACTTC. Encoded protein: CSVLTGTAYEQYF.

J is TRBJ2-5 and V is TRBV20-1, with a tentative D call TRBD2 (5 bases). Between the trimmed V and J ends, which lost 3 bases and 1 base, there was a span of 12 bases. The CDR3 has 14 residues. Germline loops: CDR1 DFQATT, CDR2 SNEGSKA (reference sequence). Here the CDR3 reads CSARSEGSQETQYF. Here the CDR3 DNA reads TGCAGTGCTAGGTCAGAGGGCTCCCAAGAGACCCAGTACTTC.

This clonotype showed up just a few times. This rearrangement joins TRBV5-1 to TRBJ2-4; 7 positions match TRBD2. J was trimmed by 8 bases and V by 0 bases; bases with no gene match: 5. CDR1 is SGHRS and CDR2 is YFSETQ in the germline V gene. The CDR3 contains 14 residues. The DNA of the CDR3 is TGCGCCAGCAGCTTGGGGGAGGGTTCGGACATTCAGTACTTC. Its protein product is CASSLGEGSDIQYF.

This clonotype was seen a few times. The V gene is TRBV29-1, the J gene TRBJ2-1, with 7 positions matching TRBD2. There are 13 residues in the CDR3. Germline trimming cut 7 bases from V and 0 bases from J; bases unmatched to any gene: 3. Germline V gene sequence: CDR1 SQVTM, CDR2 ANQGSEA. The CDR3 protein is CSGGGGSYNEQFF. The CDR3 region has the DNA TGCAGCGGGGGGGGTGGCTCCTACAATGAGCAGTTCTTC.

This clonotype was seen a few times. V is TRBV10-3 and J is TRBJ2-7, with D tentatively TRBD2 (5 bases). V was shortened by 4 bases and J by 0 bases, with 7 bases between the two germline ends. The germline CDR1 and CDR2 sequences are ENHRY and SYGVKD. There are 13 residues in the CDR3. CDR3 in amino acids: CAISARDSYEQYF. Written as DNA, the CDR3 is TGTGCCATCAGTGCCCGGGACTCCTACGAGCAGTACTTC.

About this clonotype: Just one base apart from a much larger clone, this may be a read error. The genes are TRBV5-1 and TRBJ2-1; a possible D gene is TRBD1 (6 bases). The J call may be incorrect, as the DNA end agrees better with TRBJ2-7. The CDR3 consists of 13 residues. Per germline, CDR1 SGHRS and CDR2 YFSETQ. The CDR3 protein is CASSSRGDNEQYF. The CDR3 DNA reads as TGCGCCAGCAGCTCGCGTGGGGACAATGAGCAGTACTTC.

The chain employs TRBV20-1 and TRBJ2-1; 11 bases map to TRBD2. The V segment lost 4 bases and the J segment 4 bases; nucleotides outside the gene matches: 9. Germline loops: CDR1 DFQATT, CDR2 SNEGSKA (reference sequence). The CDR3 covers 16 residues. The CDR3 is CSATETGLAVYNEQFF. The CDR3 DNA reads TGCAGTGCTACAGAGACGGGACTAGCGGTGTACAATGAGCAGTTCTTC.

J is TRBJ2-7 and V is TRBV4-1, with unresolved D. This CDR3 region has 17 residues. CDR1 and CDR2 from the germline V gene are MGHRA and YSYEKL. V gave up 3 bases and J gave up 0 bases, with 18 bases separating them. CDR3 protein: CASSHPDLLQTSYEQYF. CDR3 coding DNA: TGCGCCAGCAGCCACCCGGACCTATTGCAAACCTCCTACGAGCAGTACTTC.

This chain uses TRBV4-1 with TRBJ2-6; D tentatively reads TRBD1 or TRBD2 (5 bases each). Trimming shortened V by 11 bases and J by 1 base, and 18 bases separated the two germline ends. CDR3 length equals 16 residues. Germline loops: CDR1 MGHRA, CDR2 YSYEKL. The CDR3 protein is CAGGQGVLSGANVLTF. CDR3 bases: TGCGCCGGTGGGCAGGGAGTTCTATCTGGGGCCAACGTCCTGACTTTC.

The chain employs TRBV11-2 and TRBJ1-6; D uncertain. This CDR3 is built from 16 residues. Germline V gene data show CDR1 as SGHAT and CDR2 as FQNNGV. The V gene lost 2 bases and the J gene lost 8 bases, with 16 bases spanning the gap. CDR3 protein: CASSLFFEEFHSPLHF. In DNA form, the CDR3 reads TGTGCCAGCAGCTTATTTTTCGAGGAGTTTCATTCACCCCTCCACTTT.